These 2 T cell receptor beta chains originate from one sample sequenced in a study of blood T cells in healthy people across ages. PCR was performed a second time for about 7 to 11 cycles using a sample-barcoded 5' primer and a J-beta primer mix. TCRdb reprocessed the 5' RACE reads with MiXCR, giving one entry per CDR3 protein. The sample has nearly 800,000 distinct CDR3 sequences, around 25% seen once. This sample was also put to use in a study of T cells of mothers and their children.

Sequences were obtained from blood. Receptors originate from a boy aged 10-17 years in good health.

The genes are TRBV29-1 and TRBJ1-1; D gene ambiguous. The germline CDR1 and CDR2 sequences are SQVTM and ANQGSEA. V dropped 7 bases and J dropped 0 bases, with 9 bases sitting between them. This CDR3 comprises 12 residues. CDR3 loop: CSARDMNTEAFF. The CDR3 DNA follows: TGCAGCGCCCGGGATATGAACACTGAAGCTTTCTTT.

The J gene is TRBJ2-7, the V gene TRBV28; tentatively, D is TRBD2 (6 bases). V was pared by 6 bases and J by 2 bases, with 32 bases between. The CDR3 spans 20 residues. Germline assignment: CDR1 MDHEN and CDR2 SYDVKM. The CDR3 spells CASSRVLSLTGTRNPYEQYF. In DNA, the CDR3 is TGTGCCAGCAGCCGAGTCCTAAGCCTTACCGGGACTCGGAACCCCTACGAGCAGTACTTC.